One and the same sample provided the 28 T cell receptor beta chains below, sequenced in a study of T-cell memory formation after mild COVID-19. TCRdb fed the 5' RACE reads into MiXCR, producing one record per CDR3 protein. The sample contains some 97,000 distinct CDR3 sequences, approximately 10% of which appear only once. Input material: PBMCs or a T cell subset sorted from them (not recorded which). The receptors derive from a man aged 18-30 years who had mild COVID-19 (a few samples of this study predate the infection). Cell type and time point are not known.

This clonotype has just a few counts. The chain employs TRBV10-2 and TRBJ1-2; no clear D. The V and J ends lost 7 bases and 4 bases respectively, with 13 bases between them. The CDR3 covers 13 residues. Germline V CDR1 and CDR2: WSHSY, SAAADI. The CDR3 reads CASTGTPGYGYTF. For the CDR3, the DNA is TGCGCCAGCACGGGCACCCCTGGCTATGGCTACACCTTC.

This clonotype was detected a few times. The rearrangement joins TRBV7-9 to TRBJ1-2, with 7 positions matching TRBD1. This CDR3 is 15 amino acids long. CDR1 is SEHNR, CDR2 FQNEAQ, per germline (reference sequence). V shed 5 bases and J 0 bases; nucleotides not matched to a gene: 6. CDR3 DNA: TGTGCCAGCAGCCGATCCGGGACAGCTAACTATGGCTACACCTTC. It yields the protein CASSRSGTANYGYTF.

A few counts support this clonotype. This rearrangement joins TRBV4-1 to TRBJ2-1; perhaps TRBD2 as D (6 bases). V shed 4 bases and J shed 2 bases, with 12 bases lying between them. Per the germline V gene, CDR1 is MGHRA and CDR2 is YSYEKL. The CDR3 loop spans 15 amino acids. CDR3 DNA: TGCGCCAGCAGCCCCCTCGGGGGTACCTACAATGAGCAGTTCTTC. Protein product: CASSPLGGTYNEQFF.

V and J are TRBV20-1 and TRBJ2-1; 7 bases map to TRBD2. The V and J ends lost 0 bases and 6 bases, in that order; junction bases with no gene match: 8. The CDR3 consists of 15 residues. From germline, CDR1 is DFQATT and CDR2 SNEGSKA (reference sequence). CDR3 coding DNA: TGCAGTGCTAGAGAGCGCGGGGGAATAAGCAATGAGCAGTTCTTC. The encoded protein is CSARERGGISNEQFF.

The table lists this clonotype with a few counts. CDR3 sequence (DNA): TGTGCCAGCAGTGAAGCGGAAGGGGATGCAGGGGCCAACGTCCTGACTTTC. Protein: CASSEAEGDAGANVLTF. The gene calls are TRBV2 and TRBJ2-6; D is perhaps TRBD1 (5 bases). Germline values: CDR1 SNHLY, CDR2 FYNNEI. Trimming stripped 0 bases from V and 4 bases from J, with 13 bases between. There are 17 residues in the CDR3. The variable domain in full, with the rest retrieved from reference TRBV2 and TRBJ2-6, is EPEVTQTPSHQVTQMGQEVILRCVPISNHLYFYWYRQILGQKVEFLVSFYNNEISEKSEIFDDQFSVERPDGSNFTLKIRSTKLEDSAMYFCASSEAEGDAGANVLTFGAGSRLTVL.

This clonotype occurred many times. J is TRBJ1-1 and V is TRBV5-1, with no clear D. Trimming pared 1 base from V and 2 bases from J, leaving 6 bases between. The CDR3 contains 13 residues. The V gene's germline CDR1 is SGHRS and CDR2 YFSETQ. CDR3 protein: CASSLTVNTEAFF. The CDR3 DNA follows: TGCGCCAGCAGCTTGACGGTCAACACTGAAGCTTTCTTT.

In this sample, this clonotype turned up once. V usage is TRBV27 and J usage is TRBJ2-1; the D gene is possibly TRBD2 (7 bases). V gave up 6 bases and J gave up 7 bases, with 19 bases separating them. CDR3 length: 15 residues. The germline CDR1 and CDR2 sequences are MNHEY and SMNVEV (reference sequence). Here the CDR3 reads CASSVWEGELNEQFF. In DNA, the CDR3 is TGTGCCAGCAGCGTCTGGGAGGGGGAATTGAATGAGCAGTTCTTC.

The CDR3 sequence is CASSQDRGGGNSPLHF. DNA of the CDR3: TGTGCCAGCAGCCAGGACAGGGGAGGGGGTAATTCACCCCTCCACTTT. The chain joins TRBV3-2 to TRBJ1-6. TRBV3-2 is a known pseudogene. The CDR3 loop spans 16 amino acids.

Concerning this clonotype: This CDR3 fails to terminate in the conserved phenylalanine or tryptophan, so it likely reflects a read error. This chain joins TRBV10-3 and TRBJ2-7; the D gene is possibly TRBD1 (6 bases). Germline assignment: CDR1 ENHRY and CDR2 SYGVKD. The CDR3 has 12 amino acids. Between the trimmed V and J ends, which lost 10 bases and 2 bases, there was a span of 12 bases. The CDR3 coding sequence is TGTGCCACCGAAGGGGGTACCTACGAGCAGTACTAC. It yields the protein CATEGGTYEQYY.

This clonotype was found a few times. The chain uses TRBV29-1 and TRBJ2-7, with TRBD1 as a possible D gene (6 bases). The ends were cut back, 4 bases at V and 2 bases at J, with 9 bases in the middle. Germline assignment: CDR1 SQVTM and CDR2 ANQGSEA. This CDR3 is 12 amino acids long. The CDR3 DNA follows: TGCAGCGTTGGTGACAGGCCCTACGAGCAGTACTTC. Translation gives CSVGDRPYEQYF.

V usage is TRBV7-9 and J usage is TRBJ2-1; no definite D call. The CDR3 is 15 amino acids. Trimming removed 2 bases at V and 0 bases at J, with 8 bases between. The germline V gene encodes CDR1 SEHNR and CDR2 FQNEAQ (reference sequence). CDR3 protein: CASSLLSGSYNEQFF. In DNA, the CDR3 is TGTGCCAGCAGCTTACTTTCTGGCTCCTACAATGAGCAGTTCTTC. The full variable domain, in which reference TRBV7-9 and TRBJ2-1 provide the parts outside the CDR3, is DTGVSQNPRHKITKRGQNVTFRCDPISEHNRLYWYRQTLGQGPEFLTYFQNEAQLEKSRLLSDRFSAERPKGSFSTLEIQRTEQGDSAMYLCASSLLSGSYNEQFFGPGTRLTVL.

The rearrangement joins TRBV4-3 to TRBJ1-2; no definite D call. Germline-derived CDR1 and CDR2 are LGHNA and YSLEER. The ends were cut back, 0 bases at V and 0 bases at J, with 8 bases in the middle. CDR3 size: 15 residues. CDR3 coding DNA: TGCGCCAGCAGCCAAGATAACAATCCTAACTATGGCTACACCTTC. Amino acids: CASSQDNNPNYGYTF.

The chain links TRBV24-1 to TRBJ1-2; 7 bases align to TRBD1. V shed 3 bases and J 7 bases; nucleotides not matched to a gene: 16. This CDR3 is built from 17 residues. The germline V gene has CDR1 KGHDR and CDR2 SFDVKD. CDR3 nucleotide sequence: TGTGCCACCAGTGATCGGAAGGGGGCTACCAAAAGGGGTGGCTACACCTTC. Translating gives CATSDRKGATKRGGYTF.

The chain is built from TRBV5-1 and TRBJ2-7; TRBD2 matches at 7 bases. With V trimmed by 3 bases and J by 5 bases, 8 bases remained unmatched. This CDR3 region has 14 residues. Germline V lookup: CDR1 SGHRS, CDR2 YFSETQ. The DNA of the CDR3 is TGCGCCAGCAGCTCGGGGGGTCTGCCCCACGAGCAGTACGTC. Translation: CASSSGGLPHEQYV.

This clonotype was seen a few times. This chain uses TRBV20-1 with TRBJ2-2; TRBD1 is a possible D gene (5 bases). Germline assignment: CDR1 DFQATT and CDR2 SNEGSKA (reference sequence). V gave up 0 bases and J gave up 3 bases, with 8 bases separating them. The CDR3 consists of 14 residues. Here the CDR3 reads CSARDKGDTGELFF. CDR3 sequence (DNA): TGCAGTGCTAGAGATAAAGGGGACACCGGGGAGCTGTTTTTT.

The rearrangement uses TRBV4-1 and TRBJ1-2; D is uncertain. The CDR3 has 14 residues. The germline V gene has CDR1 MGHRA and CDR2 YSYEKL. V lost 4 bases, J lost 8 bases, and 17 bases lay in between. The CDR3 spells CASSPVGGSYGYTF. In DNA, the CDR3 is TGCGCCAGCAGCCCAGTGGGAGGGTCGTACGGCTACACCTTC.

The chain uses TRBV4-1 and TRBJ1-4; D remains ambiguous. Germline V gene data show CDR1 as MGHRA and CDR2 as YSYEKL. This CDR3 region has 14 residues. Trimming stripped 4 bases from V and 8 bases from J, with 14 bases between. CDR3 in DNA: TGCGCCAGCAGCCGTCTAGACCCGGAGGAAAAACTGTTTTTT. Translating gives CASSRLDPEEKLFF.

The CDR3 protein is CASSPKVYTDTQYF. The DNA of the CDR3 is TGTGCCAGCAGCCCAAAAGTCTACACAGATACGCAGTATTTT. The chain uses TRBV3-1 and TRBJ2-3, with D hard to call. Germline CDR1 reads LGHDT; CDR2 reads YNNKEL (reference sequence). V was trimmed by 4 bases and J by 2 bases, leaving 10 bases between them. The CDR3 sequence is 14 residues long.

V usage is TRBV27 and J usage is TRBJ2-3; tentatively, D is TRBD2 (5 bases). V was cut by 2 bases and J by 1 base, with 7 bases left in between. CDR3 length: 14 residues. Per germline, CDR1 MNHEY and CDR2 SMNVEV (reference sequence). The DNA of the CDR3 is TGTGCCAGCAGTTTAGGACTGCGCACAGATACGCAGTATTTT. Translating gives CASSLGLRTDTQYF.

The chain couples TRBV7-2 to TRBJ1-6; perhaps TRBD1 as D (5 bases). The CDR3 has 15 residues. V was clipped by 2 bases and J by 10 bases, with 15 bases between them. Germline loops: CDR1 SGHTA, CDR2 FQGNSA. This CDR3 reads CASSLRGRGQSPLHF. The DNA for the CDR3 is TGTGCCAGCAGCTTAAGGGGACGAGGGCAATCACCCCTCCACTTT.

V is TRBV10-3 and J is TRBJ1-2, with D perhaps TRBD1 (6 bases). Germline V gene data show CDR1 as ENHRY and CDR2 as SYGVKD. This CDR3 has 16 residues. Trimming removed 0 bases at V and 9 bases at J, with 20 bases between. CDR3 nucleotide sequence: TGTGCCATCAGTGAGTCAGGACAGTCTCTTTTCTTTAGCTACACCTTC. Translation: CAISESGQSLFFSYTF.

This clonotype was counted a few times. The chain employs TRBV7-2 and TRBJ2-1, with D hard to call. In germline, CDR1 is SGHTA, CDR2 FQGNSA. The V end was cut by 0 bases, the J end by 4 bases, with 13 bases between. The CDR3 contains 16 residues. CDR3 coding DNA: TGTGCCAGCAGCTTAGCCTCCCAGAAGAGTTACAATGAGCAGTTCTTC. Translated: CASSLASQKSYNEQFF.

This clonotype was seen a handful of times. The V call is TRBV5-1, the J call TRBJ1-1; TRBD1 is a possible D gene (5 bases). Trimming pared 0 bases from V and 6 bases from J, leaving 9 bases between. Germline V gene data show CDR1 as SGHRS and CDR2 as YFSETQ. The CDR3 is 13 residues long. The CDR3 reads CASSLVGGSEAFF. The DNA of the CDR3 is TGCGCCAGCAGCTTGGTGGGGGGATCTGAAGCTTTCTTT. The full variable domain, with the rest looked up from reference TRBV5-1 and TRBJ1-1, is KAGVTQTPRYLIKTRGQQVTLSCSPISGHRSVSWYQQTPGQGLQFLFEYFSETQRNKGNFPGRFSGRQFSNSRSEMNVSTLELGDSALYLCASSLVGGSEAFFGQGTRLTVV.

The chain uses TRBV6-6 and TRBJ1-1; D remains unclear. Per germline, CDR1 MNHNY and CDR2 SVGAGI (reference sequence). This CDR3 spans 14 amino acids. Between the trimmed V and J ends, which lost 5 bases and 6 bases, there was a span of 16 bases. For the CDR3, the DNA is TGTGCCAGCAGTGGGATTGGGGTAATCTCTGAAGCTTTCTTT. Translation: CASSGIGVISEAFF.

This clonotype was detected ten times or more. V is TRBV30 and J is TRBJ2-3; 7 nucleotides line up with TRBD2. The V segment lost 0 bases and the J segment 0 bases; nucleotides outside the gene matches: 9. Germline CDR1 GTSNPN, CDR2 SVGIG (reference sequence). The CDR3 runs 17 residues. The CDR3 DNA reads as TGTGCCTGGAGTGTACCGTTTGGGACTATTAGCACAGATACGCAGTATTTT. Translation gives CAWSVPFGTISTDTQYF. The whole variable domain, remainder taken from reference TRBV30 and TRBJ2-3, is SQTIHQWPATLVQPVGSPLSLECTVEGTSNPNLYWYRQAAGRGLQLLFYSVGIGQISSEVPQNLSASRPQDRQFILSSKKLLLSDSGFYLCAWSVPFGTISTDTQYFGPGTRLTVL.

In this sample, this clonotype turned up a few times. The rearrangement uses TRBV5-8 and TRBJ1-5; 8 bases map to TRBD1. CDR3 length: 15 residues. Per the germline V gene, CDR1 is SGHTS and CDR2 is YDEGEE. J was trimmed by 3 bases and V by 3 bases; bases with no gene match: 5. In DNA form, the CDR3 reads TGTGCCAGCAGCTCTGACAGGGGATACAATCAGCCCCAGCATTTT. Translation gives CASSSDRGYNQPQHF.

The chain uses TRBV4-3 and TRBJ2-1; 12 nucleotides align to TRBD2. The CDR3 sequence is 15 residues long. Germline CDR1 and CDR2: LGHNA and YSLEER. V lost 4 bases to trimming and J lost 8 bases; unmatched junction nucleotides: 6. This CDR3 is CASSLASGGAYEQFF. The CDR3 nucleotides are TGCGCCAGCAGCCTTGCTAGCGGGGGGGCCTATGAGCAGTTCTTC.

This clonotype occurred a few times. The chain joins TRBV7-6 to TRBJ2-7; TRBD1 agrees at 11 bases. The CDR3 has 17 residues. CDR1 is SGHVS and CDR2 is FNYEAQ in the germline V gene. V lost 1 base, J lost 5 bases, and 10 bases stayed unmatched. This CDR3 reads CASSLGAPGQGGHEQYV. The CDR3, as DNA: TGTGCCAGCAGCTTAGGGGCCCCGGGACAGGGGGGCCACGAGCAGTACGTC.